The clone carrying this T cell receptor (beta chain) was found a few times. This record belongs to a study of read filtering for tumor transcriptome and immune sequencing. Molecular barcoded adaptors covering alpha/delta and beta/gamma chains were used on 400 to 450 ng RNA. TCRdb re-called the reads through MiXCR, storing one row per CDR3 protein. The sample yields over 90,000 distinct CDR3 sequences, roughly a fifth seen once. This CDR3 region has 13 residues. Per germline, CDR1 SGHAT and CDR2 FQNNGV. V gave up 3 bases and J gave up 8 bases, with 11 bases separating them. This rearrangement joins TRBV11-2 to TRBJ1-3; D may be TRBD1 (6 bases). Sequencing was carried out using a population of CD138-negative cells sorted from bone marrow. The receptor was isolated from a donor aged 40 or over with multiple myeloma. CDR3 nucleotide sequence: TGTGCCAGCAGCTTCCAGGGGAGCCACACCATATATTTT. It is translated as CASSFQGSHTIYF.